The 6 T cell receptor beta chains given below trace back to one sample, sequenced in a study of blood T cell repertoires in COVID-19. Here immunoSEQ multiplex PCR was the method, and the copy in TCRdb shows in-frame clones only, minus some. Here the sample spans 90,000 to 150,000 clones, 85% to 90% being singletons. Sequencing input: peripheral blood. The receptors were sampled from an elderly man with acute or convalescent COVID-19.

The chain employs TRBV12-3 or TRBV12-4 and TRBJ1-2; the match to TRBD1 covers 9 bases. The CDR3 is made up of 13 amino acids. Trimming at V came to 6 bases and at J to 5 bases, leaving 4 bases not matched to a gene. The CDR3 DNA follows: TGTGCCAGCAGCAACAGGGGGCCGTATGGCTACACCTTC. Translation gives CASSNRGPYGYTF.

This chain links TRBV9 with TRBJ2-3; the match to TRBD1 covers 8 bases. Per the germline V gene, CDR1 is SGDLS and CDR2 is YYNGEE. The trim removed 4 bases at V and 3 bases at J, leaving 4 bases unmatched. The CDR3 contains 14 residues. The DNA for the CDR3 is TGTGCCAGCAGCCTCGGGACAGGTACAGATACGCAGTATTTT. Its translation: CASSLGTGTDTQYF.

V and J are TRBV19 and TRBJ1-1, with D perhaps matching TRBD1 (6 bases). Germline V gene lookup returns CDR1 LNHDA and CDR2 SQIVND (reference sequence). The CDR3 sequence is 14 residues long. V lost 5 bases and J lost 4, with 14 bases in between. The CDR3 loop is CASSSQGLGTEAFF. DNA for the CDR3: TGTGCCAGTAGTTCACAGGGATTAGGCACTGAAGCTTTCTTT.

The chain combines TRBV10-3 with TRBJ2-7; TRBD2 matches at 9 bases. There are 16 residues in the CDR3. J lost 3 bases, V lost 11 bases, and 17 bases had no gene match. Germline CDR1 and CDR2: ENHRY and SYGVKD. As DNA, the CDR3 is TGTGCCGTATGGGGTGGTAGCGGGAGCAATATCTACGAGCAGTACTTC. As protein: CAVWGGSGSNIYEQYF.

The chain couples TRBV7-8 to TRBJ1-5; 8 nucleotides match TRBD1. J gave up 6 bases and V 6 bases, and 7 bases lay outside the gene matches. Germline loops: CDR1 SGHVS, CDR2 FQNEAQ. This CDR3 contains 14 residues. CDR3 amino acids: CASRAGTGVQPQHF. In DNA, the CDR3 is TGTGCCAGCAGGGCCGGGACAGGAGTTCAGCCCCAGCATTTT.

The genes are TRBV18 and TRBJ1-4; 10 nucleotides line up with TRBD1. Germline V gene data show CDR1 as KGHSH and CDR2 as LQKENI. The CDR3 contains 15 residues. J was trimmed by 4 bases and V by 3 bases; bases with no gene match: 2. The CDR3 bases are TGTGCCAGCTCACCCGGGACAGGGGATAATGAAAAACTGTTTTTT. It codes for CASSPGTGDNEKLFF.